Sequencing of this TCR beta chain was carried out in a study of cytomegalovirus exposure and HLA in healthy donors (dated by TCRdb to 2017 to 2019). Turning to the overall study: An earlier analysis of some 600 of the donors reported approximately 300 Gb of sequence data and 100 million to 120 million unique TCR beta sequences obtained from about 200 million T cells. Roughly 320 gigabases of sequencing data and 70 million to 95 million unique TCR sequences made up an early release that covered about 640 HLA-typed donors. The genetic ancestry cluster associated with self-reported Caucasian donors included around four fifths of the 398 genotyped donors. The aim of the study was to test whether cataloging public T cell receptors could identify signatures of past pathogen exposure. The study profiled the T cell repertoires of hundreds of subjects by immunosequencing and related them to cytomegalovirus serostatus. Besides the first cohort of 500 to 700 subjects, a separate validation cohort made up of roughly 130 different subjects was used. To predict cytomegalovirus infection status, the study brought together high-throughput TCR immunosequencing, statistical association of individual TCRs with disease status, and machine learning. A later analysis re-examined previously published TCR beta repertoires from several hundred donors and added high-resolution HLA genotyping to investigate patterns of TCR occurrence. Rather than drawing on any new phenotypic data, the later analysis identified candidate immune exposures from TCR beta sequences and the way those sequences occurred across donors. In an earlier analysis of around 540 of the donors, high-throughput TCR beta sequencing was used to judge whether each TCR beta V gene segment behaved as functional or pseudogenic. Alongside the repertoire data, information on donor age, sex, ethnicity and CMV serostatus was compiled. A later genetic analysis took genome-wide SNP genotypes for about three fifths of the 666 donors and used that subset as a discovery cohort. Every discovery cohort repertoire had been produced on one sequencing platform. HLA typing included class I and class II loci at four-digit resolution. Typing coverage differed by locus: A, B, C, DRB1 and DQB1 were typed in about 629-640 donors, DQA1 in about 500, DPA1 in around 610, and DPB1 in approximately 450. A handful of DR-DQ haplotypes were handled as single units for association and clustering because linkage in the cohort was strong. On average, 235,054 unique TCR beta nucleotide sequences were sequenced per donor among several hundred genotyped donors of the cohort, with roughly 18% of those sequences being non-productive.

The receptor library was made with the immunoSEQ multiplex PCR assay. For the multiplex PCR, a mixture combining 60 forward primers for TCR Vbeta segments and 13 reverse primers for TCR Jbeta segments was used. The CDR3 region of rearranged TCR beta genes was amplified from genomic DNA with a multiplex PCR assay. The Illumina HiSeq System was used to sequence the amplified TCR beta libraries as 87-base-pair reads. The paper's processing steps were these. In a later analysis, tens of millions of unique TCR beta chains were counted across the 500 to 700 repertoires, and roughly 9.9 million of these chains were shared by at least two donors. Raw reads were error-corrected and collapsed into unique sequences with a nearest-neighbor algorithm that merged closely related sequences to remove PCR and sequencing errors. To assign V, D and J gene segments, CDR3 sequences were aligned to IMGT reference sequences. For a sequence to be retained, a match of at least six nucleotides was required to both a V gene segment and a J gene segment. A rearrangement was called productive if the CDR3 had no stop codons and remained in frame with V and J, and every other rearrangement was called non-productive. CDR3 was defined according to IMGT convention as the region running from the second conserved V-encoded cysteine to the conserved J-encoded phenylalanine. Sequences without an unambiguous match to a single V gene segment were excluded from the earlier analysis of a few hundred of the donors. An earlier analysis of a few hundred of the donors classified V segments as functional when productive rearrangements were above 56.7% and as segregating when the standard deviation between donors was above 5%. To diagnose cytomegalovirus status from the catalog of TCR beta chain sequences, a statistical classification framework was built. V and J gene assignment, in a later analysis, came from comparing TCR nucleotide sequences with IMGT/GENE-DB human TR gene sequences. A later analysis assigned CDR3 sequences and most-parsimonious VDJ recombination scenarios with the TCRdist pipeline. A later analysis defined each TCR beta chain by its CDR3 amino acid sequence plus V-gene family, and excluded reads lacking a unique V-gene family. To address suspected cross-contamination and a sequencing artifact, a later analysis removed over 500 highly shared, low-generation-probability nucleotide sequences. In a later analysis, a clonal expansion index for each public chain was calculated from normalized within-repertoire ranks of inferred template counts. In a later analysis, generation probabilities were computed using a VDJ recombination model fitted to out-of-frame rearrangements, and the results were checked against IGoR. A later analysis scored TCR-TCR, TCR-HLA and TCR-CMV co-occurrence with hypergeometric tests, applying a repertoire-size bias correction to TCR pairs. A later analysis estimated false discovery rates by permuting HLA or CMV assignments 20 times. A later analysis grouped co-occurring TCRs with DBSCAN, adding TCRdist sequence similarity when clustering within HLA-allele-positive subsets. For co-occurrence clustering, repertoires with fewer than 30,000 or more than 120,000 public chains were excluded, along with 5 or 6 repertoires with anomalous nucleotide sharing. TCRdb took over this immuneACCESS table, retaining in-frame rearrangements with V and J assigned. Such tables are incomplete; in checked studies, under half of the missing clones stem from an unresolved V gene, and the remainder is unexplained. The V and J calls and clone size are taken from that table; D and trimming were inferred from the DNA. The sample table shows some 98,000 clones, and around three quarters are seen once. Jointly, the top ten make up 6.5% to 8.5% of the sample.

Results and caveats for the whole study, not just this receptor: For the cohort, immune exposure information was limited to CMV serostatus. Roughly uniform sequencing depth across donors was assumed in presence/absence analyses, although this assumption may not hold. Linkage disequilibrium might explain the correlated functional status among segregating V segments, but an unknown experimental factor could not be excluded. Because counts were too low, about 18 rarely observed V segments, including chromosome 9 orphons, were excluded from the earlier analysis of fewer than 650 of the donors. Compared with the roughly 710-donor mean, donors in an Asian-associated ancestry cluster had fewer N-insertions in productive TCRs, according to a later genetic analysis. In a later genetic analysis, a missense DCLRE1C variant was associated with V-gene and J-gene trimming of TCR beta chains, and the association was replicated in an independent cohort. Because HLA typing was unavailable for some donors at each locus, only the typed subset was used in association tests. The sequencing pipeline was judged likely to have produced a cluster of highly shared sequence variants as a technical artifact. In both the original and validation cohorts, the classifier was reported to diagnose cytomegalovirus status with high specificity and sensitivity. While some public TCRs were present in many individuals, most TCR sequences turned up only very rarely across donors. According to a later analysis, most CMV-associated TCR beta chains appeared to be HLA-restricted, and the HLA associations seemed to be driven largely by CMV exposure. It was suggested by the authors that the approach could potentially be generalized to other disease states and immunological phenotypes. Three of the identified cytomegalovirus-associated TCR beta chains were confirmed in vitro to be specific for cytomegalovirus antigens. In a later analysis, HLA-associated TCR beta chains showed more clonal expansion and lower generation probabilities than non-associated chains that were equally common. Only TCR beta chains were sequenced in this cohort, and the absence of alpha or paired-chain data limited detectable features. According to a later analysis, parvovirus B19, influenza, CMV and Epstein-Barr virus appeared linked to several top co-occurrence clusters. In a later analysis, some 18,000 TCR beta sequences were associated with specific HLA alleles at a false discovery rate of 0.05. Strong co-occurrence of HLA alleles, especially DR and DQ, made assigning TCR associations to individual alleles difficult. In a later analysis, the rate of TCR association differed among HLA loci, with DRB1 alleles having the most associated TCRs and HLA-C alleles having the fewest. A further reported finding was that TCR beta sequences accurately predicted the HLA-A and HLA-B alleles for most subjects in the first cohort. A total of roughly 160 TCR beta chains were listed by the study as associated with cytomegalovirus. In an earlier analysis of approximately 590 of the donors, most TCR beta V segments appeared in productive rearrangements about 90% or about 30% of the time, broadly matching IMGT annotations.

The cohort was made up of 650 to 700 healthy bone marrow donors. At the time of sampling, all cohort members were nominally healthy, though unrecorded immune exposures were likely present. Of the approximately 620 cohort members, about 290 had a positive CMV serostatus and 350 to 450 had a negative one, while no CMV serostatus was recorded for the donor. Each donor provided a peripheral blood sample, and peripheral blood mononuclear cells were used for TCR beta sequencing. The Qiagen DNeasy Blood Extraction Kit was used to extract genomic DNA from the blood cell samples. In regard to this clone: Its antigen remains unidentified. Per-base qualities were not stored, and no clone one base away is much larger.

This clonotype was obtained from a human donor in good health. Specimen: PBMCs.

Here the CDR3 is given as CASSYTFGDRYTEAFF. The DNA sequence is as follows: TGCGCCAGCAGCTATACATTCGGGGACAGATACACTGAAGCTTTCTTT. The chain was built from TRBV5-1 and TRBJ1-1; TRBD1 fits 7 bases in the junction. Reading the germline V gene gives CDR1 SGHRS and CDR2 YFSETQ. The CDR3 starts with the cysteine, ends with the phenylalanine, and has 16 residues. The kept DNA is CDR3 alone, 48 bases in frame from the first base. Compared with germline, V lacks 3 bases and J lacks 3 bases; bases without a gene match: 11.